This TCR beta chain was captured in a study of Ad26.COV2.S vaccination and SARS-CoV-2 variants. About this clone: The antigen remains undetermined.

The sample's treatment: 15 to 20 received Ad26.COV2.S at low or high dose, single or two shots; about 5 received placebo; per-sample allocation not given. After the first vaccine or placebo injection, samples were drawn on day 63. The repertoire was sequenced with immunoSEQ multiplex PCR; TCRdb's copy has only in-frame clones and lacks some. The table lists about 380,000 clones, 83% of them singletons. Whole-study findings and limits: In TCR breadth and depth analyses, total T cell responses may have been underestimated.

The V end was cut by 10 bases, the J end by 2 bases, with 17 bases between. The CDR3 runs 14 residues. Looked up from germline, CDR1 is LNHDA and CDR2 is SQIVND (reference sequence). The specimen was peripheral blood, collected in a trial of Ad26.COV2.S vaccine versus placebo. V is TRBV19 and J is TRBJ1-2, with D unclear. This TCR was sampled from a person between 18 and 59 years old who received the Ad26.COV2.S COVID-19 vaccine or a placebo. The CDR3 loop reads CATSPFPSNYGYTF. The CDR3 DNA reads as TGTGCCACCTCCCCGTTCCCGTCCAACTATGGCTACACCTTC.